The T cell receptor beta chain described here comes from a study of blood T cell repertoires in COVID-19. Whole-study context: The United States, Italy and Spain were the sources of the acute and convalescent COVID-19 samples. Sources were T cells, B-cell-depleted T cells, or PBMCs; the material itself was cDNA or gDNA.

Germline CDR1 is LNHDA and CDR2 is SQIVND (reference sequence). Trimming shortened V by 7 bases and J by 0 bases, and 19 bases separated the two germline ends. The CDR3 covers 17 residues. Under the authors' procedure: Amplification of reference gene primers was used by the study to estimate nucleated cell counts. TCRdb's table, derived via immunoSEQ multiplex PCR, lists solely in-frame clones and lacks some. V, J and clone size are those of that table, while D and trimming were read from the DNA. The sample shows some 96,000 clones, almost 90% of them seen only once. The source is a human donor in a cohort sampled during active COVID-19. The chain combines TRBV19 with TRBJ1-3; possibly TRBD1 for D (5 bases). Sequencing was performed on peripheral blood. CDR3 nucleotide sequence: TGTGCCAGTATCGGGGGGACGGGCGTTGGCTCTGGAAACACCATATATTTT. Encoded protein: CASIGGTGVGSGNTIYF.